This TCR beta chain was retrieved from a study of CD8+ T cells in alopecia areata. Using CD4, CD8alpha, NKG2D, NKG2ACE and other markers, pooled cutaneous lymph node cells were sorted. RNA was extracted and reverse transcribed into cDNA as the sequencing template. Some clones are missing from TCRdb's copy, which holds only in-frame ones; the method was immunoSEQ multiplex PCR. The data list about 270,000 clones, none observed once; approximately 1.2% falls to the top ten. As for this clone: These gene names are mouse names. The read ends 4 residues before the CDR3 terminus; that terminus is restored from the germline J gene.

CDR3 length: 14 residues. From germline, CDR1 is GKSSPN and CDR2 SITVG. V was cut by 3 bases and J by 0 bases, with 11 bases left in between. This chain connects TRBV31 to TRBJ1-2, with D possibly being TRBD1 (5 bases). The TCR sequence derives from a C3H/HeJ mouse with alopecia areata. The mice in this strain carry MHC haplotype H2-k. Specimen: CD4+ T cells sorted from a lymph node. Incomplete CDR3 DNA: TGTGCCTGGAGCCCCGAGGGGTCAAACTCC. Translation: CAWSPEGSNS. The complete CDR3 sequence is CAWSPEGSNSDYTF.